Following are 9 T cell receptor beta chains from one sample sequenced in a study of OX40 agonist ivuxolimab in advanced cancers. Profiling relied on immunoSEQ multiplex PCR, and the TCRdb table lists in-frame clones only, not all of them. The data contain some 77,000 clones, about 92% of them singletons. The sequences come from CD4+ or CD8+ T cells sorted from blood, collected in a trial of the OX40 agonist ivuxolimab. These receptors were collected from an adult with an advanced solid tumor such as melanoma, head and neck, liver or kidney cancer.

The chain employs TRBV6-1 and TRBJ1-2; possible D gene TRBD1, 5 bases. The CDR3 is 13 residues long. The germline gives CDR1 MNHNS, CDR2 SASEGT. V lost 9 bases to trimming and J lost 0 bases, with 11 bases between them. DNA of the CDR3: TGTGCCAGGGGTGGGGGACCTAACTATGGCTACACCTTC. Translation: CARGGGPNYGYTF.

In DNA, the CDR3 is TGTGCCAGCAGCACGAGACAGGGTTGGTACGAGCAGTACTTC. It specifies CASSTRQGWYEQYF. The chain combines TRBV21-1 with TRBJ2-7; the table gives TRBD1 as D, unverified against the DNA. TRBV21-1 counts as a pseudogene. CDR3 size: 14 residues.

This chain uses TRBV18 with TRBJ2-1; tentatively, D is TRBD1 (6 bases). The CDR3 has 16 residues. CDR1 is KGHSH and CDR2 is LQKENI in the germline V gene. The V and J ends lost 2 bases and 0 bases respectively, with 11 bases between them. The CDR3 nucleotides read TGTGCCAGCTCACCAGACGACAGGAGCTCCTACAATGAGCAGTTCTTC. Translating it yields CASSPDDRSSYNEQFF.

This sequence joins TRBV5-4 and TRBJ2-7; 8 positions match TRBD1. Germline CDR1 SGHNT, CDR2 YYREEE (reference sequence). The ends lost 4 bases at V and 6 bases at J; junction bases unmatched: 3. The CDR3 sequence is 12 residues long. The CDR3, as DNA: TGTGCCAGCAGCGTGGACAGGGTCGAGCAGTACTTC. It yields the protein CASSVDRVEQYF.

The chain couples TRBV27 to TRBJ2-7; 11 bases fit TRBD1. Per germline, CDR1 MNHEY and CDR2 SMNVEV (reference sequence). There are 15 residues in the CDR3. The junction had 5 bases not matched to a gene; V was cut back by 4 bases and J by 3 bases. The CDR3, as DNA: TGTGCCAGCAGTTGGGGACAGGGGGGAAACTACGAGCAGTACTTC. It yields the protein CASSWGQGGNYEQYF.

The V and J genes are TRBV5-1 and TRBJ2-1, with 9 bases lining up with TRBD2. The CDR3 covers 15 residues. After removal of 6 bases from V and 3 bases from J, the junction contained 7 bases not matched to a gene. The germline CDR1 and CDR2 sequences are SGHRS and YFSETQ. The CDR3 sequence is CASKSGGTGYNEQFF. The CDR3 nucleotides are TGCGCCAGCAAGAGCGGGGGGACCGGCTACAATGAGCAGTTCTTC.

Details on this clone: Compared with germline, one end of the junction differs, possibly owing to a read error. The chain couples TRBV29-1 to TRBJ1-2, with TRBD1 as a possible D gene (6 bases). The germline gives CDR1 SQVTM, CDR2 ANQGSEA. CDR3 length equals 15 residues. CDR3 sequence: CSVEGQPEANYGYTF. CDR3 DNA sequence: TGCAGCGTCGAAGGACAGCCCGAAGCTAACTATGGCTACACCTTC.

The CDR3 region is CASSQGGEYNYGYTF. In DNA form, the CDR3 reads TGCGCCAGCAGCCAAGGGGGGGAGTATAACTATGGCTACACCTTC. The V call is TRBV4-1, the J call TRBJ1-2; TRBD1 is a possible D gene (5 bases). V lost 1 base and J lost 1, with 10 bases in between. The CDR3 runs 15 residues. The germline V gene has CDR1 MGHRA and CDR2 YSYEKL.

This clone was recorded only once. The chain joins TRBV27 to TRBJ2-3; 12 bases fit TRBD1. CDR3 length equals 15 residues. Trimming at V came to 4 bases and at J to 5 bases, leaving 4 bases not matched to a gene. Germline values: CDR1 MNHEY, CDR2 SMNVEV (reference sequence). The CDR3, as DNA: TGTGCCAGCAGTTCCGGGACAGGGGGCAAAGATACGCAGTATTTT. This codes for CASSSGTGGKDTQYF.